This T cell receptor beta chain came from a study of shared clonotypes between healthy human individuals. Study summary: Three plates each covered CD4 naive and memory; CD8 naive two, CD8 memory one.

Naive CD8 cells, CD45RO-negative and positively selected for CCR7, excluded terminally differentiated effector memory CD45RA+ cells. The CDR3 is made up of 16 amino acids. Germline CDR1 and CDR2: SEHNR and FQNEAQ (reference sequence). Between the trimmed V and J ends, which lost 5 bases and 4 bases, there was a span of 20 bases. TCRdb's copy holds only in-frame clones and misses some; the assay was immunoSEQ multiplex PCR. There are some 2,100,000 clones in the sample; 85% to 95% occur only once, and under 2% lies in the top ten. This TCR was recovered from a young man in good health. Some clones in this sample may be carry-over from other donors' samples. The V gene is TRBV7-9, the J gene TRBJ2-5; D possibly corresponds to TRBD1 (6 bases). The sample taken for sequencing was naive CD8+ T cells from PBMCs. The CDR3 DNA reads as TGTGCCAGCAGCCCCCAACAGGGTATGGTTGGAGAGACCCAGTACTTC. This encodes CASSPQQGMVGETQYF.